The 14 T cell receptor beta chains below were found in one sample sequenced in a study of control samples from healthy donors and cancer patients. Generated by immunoSEQ multiplex PCR, the TCRdb table keeps only in-frame clones and is missing some. The sample has around 50,000 clones, roughly 94% seen once. What was sequenced was blood. Receptor source: a man between 25 and 39 years old in good health.

This chain joins TRBV28 and TRBJ2-2; the D is unclear. Germline V gene sequence: CDR1 MDHEN, CDR2 SYDVKM. The CDR3 covers 14 residues. V lost 4 bases, J lost 4 bases, and 10 bases lay in between. Here the CDR3 reads CASSWTALTGELFF. DNA for the CDR3: TGTGCCAGCAGTTGGACGGCGCTCACCGGGGAGCTGTTTTTT.

J is TRBJ2-3 and V is TRBV30; D ambiguous. Trimming took 0 bases from V and 5 from J, leaving 6 bases between them. The length of the CDR3 is 12 residues. Germline V lookup: CDR1 GTSNPN, CDR2 SVGIG (reference sequence). The chain's CDR3 is CAWSVGGDTQYF. Written as DNA, the CDR3 is TGTGCCTGGAGTGTTGGTGGAGATACGCAGTATTTT.

This clone was observed a single time. The chain has TRBV2 and TRBJ1-2; D might be TRBD1 (5 bases). V gave up 8 bases and J gave up 8 bases, with 9 bases separating them. The CDR3 length is 10 residues. The germline V gene has CDR1 SNHLY and CDR2 FYNNEI. The DNA for the CDR3 is TGTGCCAGCGGGGCAAACGGCTACACCTTC. This gives the protein CASGANGYTF.

The rearrangement links TRBV5-1 to TRBJ2-3, with TRBD2 as a possible D gene (5 bases). CDR1 and CDR2 from the germline V gene are SGHRS and YFSETQ. The V and J ends lost 5 bases and 6 bases respectively, with 16 bases between them. The CDR3 contains 14 residues. The CDR3 DNA reads as TGCGCCAGCAGTACTGGCGCAGGCGGGGATACGCAGTATTTT. Residues: CASSTGAGGDTQYF.

The CDR3 DNA reads TGTGCCAGCAGTTTAAGGGGGCTGAGCAATCAGCCCCAGCATTTT. Translation: CASSLRGLSNQPQHF. The genes are TRBV27 and TRBJ1-5, with 7 bases that match TRBD1. The CDR3 spans 15 residues. The V and J ends lost 2 bases and 1 base, in that order; junction bases with no gene match: 2. CDR1 is MNHEY and CDR2 is SMNVEV in the germline V gene (reference sequence).

The count of this clone is one. The V and J genes are TRBV4-3 and TRBJ2-1, with D perhaps matching TRBD1 or TRBD2 (5 bases each). The germline V and J ends were trimmed by 2 bases and 8 bases, with 13 bases remaining between them. Germline lookup yields CDR1 LGHNA and CDR2 YSLEER. This CDR3 has 14 amino acids. The CDR3 region has the DNA TGCGCCAGCAGCCAATCGGGACCCGAGGATGAGCAGTTCTTC. It codes for CASSQSGPEDEQFF.

The rearrangement links TRBV19 to TRBJ2-4; D is unclear. This CDR3 has 14 amino acids. Trimming pared 1 base from V and 7 bases from J, leaving 11 bases between. Germline loops: CDR1 LNHDA, CDR2 SQIVND (reference sequence). This chain's CDR3 is CASSIVTQPNIQYF. In DNA form, the CDR3 reads TGTGCCAGTAGTATAGTGACCCAGCCCAACATTCAGTACTTC.

The chain is built from TRBV6-5 and TRBJ2-7; D may be TRBD1 or TRBD2 (7 bases each). The CDR3 contains 15 residues. Germline assignment: CDR1 MNHEY and CDR2 SVGAGI. V was clipped by 6 bases and J by 3 bases, with 18 bases between them. CDR3 residues: CASRRERDSDYEQYF. The CDR3 nucleotides read TGTGCCAGCAGGCGGGAGCGGGACAGTGACTACGAGCAGTACTTC.

The chain employs TRBV7-2 and TRBJ2-1; 10 bases line up with TRBD2. Germline V gene sequence: CDR1 SGHTA, CDR2 FQGNSA. V lost 3 bases to trimming and J lost 5 bases; unmatched junction nucleotides: 7. There are 16 residues in the CDR3. The CDR3 region has the DNA TGTGCCAGCAGCTTCCAACCGGGACTAGCGAACAATGAGCAGTTCTTC. Protein: CASSFQPGLANNEQFF.

The sample holds one count of this clone. The V gene is TRBV29-1, the J gene TRBJ1-6; D unresolved. CDR3 length: 13 residues. V dropped 4 bases and J dropped 4 bases, with 8 bases sitting between them. Per the germline V gene, CDR1 is SQVTM and CDR2 is ANQGSEA. This chain's CDR3 is CSVGHSYNSPLHF. CDR3 nucleotides: TGCAGCGTTGGACACTCTTATAATTCACCCCTCCACTTT. The whole variable domain, remainder taken from reference TRBV29-1 and TRBJ1-6, is SAVISQKPSRDICQRGTSLTIQCQVDSQVTMMFWYRQQPGQSLTLIATANQGSEATYESGFVIDKFPISRPNLTFSTLTVSNMSPEDSSIYLCSVGHSYNSPLHFGNGTRLTVT.

The chain carries TRBV11-2 and TRBJ2-7, with unresolved D. The CDR3 sequence is 14 residues long. The germline gives CDR1 SGHAT, CDR2 FQNNGV. Trimming pared 1 base from V and 2 bases from J, leaving 9 bases between. CDR3 DNA: TGTGCCAGCAGCTTAGTTGGGCAGACCTACGAGCAGTACTTC. Translating it yields CASSLVGQTYEQYF.

This chain joins TRBV18 and TRBJ2-2, with D perhaps assigned TRBD1 or TRBD2 (5 bases each). Germline CDR1 is KGHSH and CDR2 is LQKENI. The CDR3 sequence is 16 residues long. The V end was cut by 3 bases, the J end by 5 bases, with 16 bases between. The CDR3 region is CASSPPGSGRTGELFF. As DNA, the CDR3 is TGTGCCAGCTCACCCCCAGGGAGCGGAAGGACCGGGGAGCTGTTTTTT.

The V and J genes are TRBV13 and TRBJ2-3; the D is unclear. The CDR3 loop spans 15 amino acids. Germline V gene sequence: CDR1 PRHDT, CDR2 FYEKMQ (reference sequence). V lost 1 base, J lost 0 bases, and 8 bases lay in between. The CDR3 DNA follows: TGTGCCAGCAGCTTAGTCCCCGGGAGCACAGATACGCAGTATTTT. Translating gives CASSLVPGSTDTQYF.

This rearrangement joins TRBV29-1 to TRBJ2-2; D not certain. The CDR3 is 13 residues long. The ends were cut back, 7 bases at V and 0 bases at J, with 9 bases in the middle. Germline CDR1 SQVTM, CDR2 ANQGSEA. Here the CDR3 reads CSGRAPNTGELFF. The CDR3 DNA reads as TGCAGCGGGCGAGCTCCGAACACCGGGGAGCTGTTTTTT.